This paragraph reports one T cell receptor (beta chain). This record comes from a study of long-term antiretroviral therapy in people with HIV. J was trimmed by 7 bases and V by 4 bases; bases with no gene match: 16. The CDR3 is 17 amino acids. Germline CDR1 LGHNT, CDR2 FRNRAP. The immunoSEQ assay was v3.0, run at survey level. Measured with immunoSEQ multiplex PCR; TCRdb has only the in-frame clones, and not every one. The sample includes about 22,000 clones, over 75% seen only once; the top ten take approximately 5.9%. This rearrangement joins TRBV12-5 to TRBJ1-2; 9 bases agree with TRBD1. The specimen was unsorted PBMCs, collected 0.6 years after starting antiretroviral therapy. This clonotype was sampled from a man aged 55 to 70 with HIV. The CDR3: CASGSWTGEVVSGGYTF. The CDR3 region has the DNA TGTGCTAGTGGTTCTTGGACAGGGGAGGTCGTATCCGGTGGCTACACCTTC.